One and the same sample provided the 11 T cell receptor beta chains below, sequenced in a study of vaccination and CD4 T cells after COVID-19. The study sequenced cultured CD4+ T cell DNA using the Oncomine TCR Beta short-read assay. TCRdb used MiXCR to reprocess the PCR reads, holding one entry per CDR3 protein. The sample has nearly 25,000 distinct CDR3 sequences, about 31% seen once; the top ten hold around 2.9%. These TCRs' antigens remain unknown. Specified time point: late sampling 161 to 241 days after vaccination in a few convalescent patients. Stated treatment: roughly 10-day PBMC culture with coronavirus spike peptide pools or control peptides (ViraFEST assay). The material sequenced was CD4+ T cells from blood, cultured in vitro, taken about 7 months after SARS-CoV-2 vaccination. The source is a human donor who had recovered from COVID-19.

This clonotype occurred a few times. This chain joins TRBV20-1 and TRBJ1-2, with TRBD1 matching over 8 bases. The germline gives CDR1 DFQATT, CDR2 SNEGSKA (reference sequence). The V gene end was trimmed by 4 bases and the J gene end by 4 bases; junction bases not matched to a gene: 5. The CDR3 length is 13 residues. CDR3 nucleotide sequence: TGCAGTGCTATACCCGGGACAGGCTATGGCTACACCTTC. It translates to CSAIPGTGYGYTF.

This clonotype was counted between two and nine times. The DNA for the CDR3 is TGCAGTGCTCAGTACAATGAGCAGTTCTTC. This codes for CSAQYNEQFF. The chain couples TRBV20-1 to TRBJ2-1, with no clear D. This CDR3 region has 10 residues. Germline V gives CDR1 DFQATT, CDR2 SNEGSKA (reference sequence). V was clipped by 5 bases and J by 4 bases, with 3 bases between them.

The J gene is TRBJ2-3, the V gene TRBV29-1; 7 nucleotides align to TRBD2. Germline V lookup: CDR1 SQVTM, CDR2 ANQGSEA. The CDR3 sequence is 12 residues long. V lost 8 bases and J lost 3; bases outside the gene matches: 5. The CDR3 region is CSIGGGTDTQYF. CDR3 DNA sequence: TGCAGCATTGGGGGAGGGACAGATACGCAGTATTTT.

The chain joins TRBV24-1 to TRBJ2-3; 7 nucleotides align to TRBD1. This CDR3 has 15 residues. V shed 4 bases, J shed 7 bases, and the junction held 10 bases outside the gene matches. CDR1 is KGHDR and CDR2 is SFDVKD in the germline V gene. In nucleotides, the CDR3 is TGTGCCACCAGTGACCTGGTAGGGACAGCAAATACGCAGTATTTT. Translated: CATSDLVGTANTQYF.

This clonotype was counted between two and nine times. The CDR3 region has the DNA TGTGCCACCAGTGCGGCCACAAGTGGCTACACCTTC. Its protein product is CATSAATSGYTF. The chain employs TRBV24-1 and TRBJ1-2; D gene uncertain. CDR1 and CDR2 from the germline V gene are KGHDR and SFDVKD. There are 12 residues in the CDR3. V lost 5 bases and J lost 7, with 10 bases in between.

V and J are TRBV6-2 or TRBV6-3 and TRBJ2-7, with 7 bases that match TRBD2. The CDR3 has 16 residues. The J segment lost 3 bases and the V segment lost 2 bases, leaving 10 bases of the junction unmatched. Germline V gives CDR1 MNHEY, CDR2 SVGEGT. The CDR3 sequence: CASSYLIQRGVYEQYF. CDR3 nucleotide sequence: TGTGCCAGCAGTTACCTTATACAGCGGGGTGTCTACGAGCAGTACTTC.

The rearrangement links TRBV7-2 to TRBJ2-1; 8 positions agree with TRBD1. CDR1 is SGHTA, CDR2 FQGNSA, per germline. CDR3 length equals 15 residues. The V gene end was trimmed by 5 bases and the J gene end by 4 bases; junction bases not matched to a gene: 7. The DNA for the CDR3 is TGTGCCAGCAGCCTAAACCGGGACAGGTACAATGAGCAGTTCTTC. Translation gives CASSLNRDRYNEQFF.

CDR3 DNA sequence: TGTGCCAGCAGTTCTAGACTAGCGGGAAACTACAATGAGCAGTTCTTC. Amino acids: CASSSRLAGNYNEQFF. V and J are TRBV28 and TRBJ2-1; 11 nucleotides align to TRBD2. Germline V gene sequence: CDR1 MDHEN, CDR2 SYDVKM. V was pared by 4 bases and J by 3 bases, with 5 bases of the junction left unmatched. The CDR3 length is 16 residues.

The chain employs TRBV20-1 and TRBJ2-5; D possibly corresponds to TRBD2 (7 bases). V shed 5 bases and J shed 9 bases, with 16 bases lying between them. Germline CDR1 DFQATT, CDR2 SNEGSKA (reference sequence). The CDR3 spans 12 residues. CDR3 bases: TGCAGTGCTCTCAGGGGAGGGGTGGCCCAGTACTTC. This codes for CSALRGGVAQYF.

This clonotype was seen a handful of times. The chain links TRBV6-5 to TRBJ2-1, with 11 bases matching TRBD1. The CDR3 is 15 residues long. Per germline, CDR1 MNHEY and CDR2 SVGAGI. J lost 6 bases, V lost 0 bases, and 1 base had no gene match. The CDR3 coding sequence is TGTGCCAGCAGTTACTCCGGGACAGGGGGCAATGAGCAGTTCTTC. Its protein is CASSYSGTGGNEQFF.

This clonotype was detected only a few times. This sequence joins TRBV28 and TRBJ1-3, with 7 positions matching TRBD1. Germline V gene sequence: CDR1 MDHEN, CDR2 SYDVKM. Trimming at V came to 6 bases and at J to 0 bases, leaving 2 bases not matched to a gene. The CDR3 is 14 residues long. CDR3 coding DNA: TGTGCCAGCAGCCCAGGGGGCTCTGGAAACACCATATATTTT. As protein: CASSPGGSGNTIYF.